The present T cell receptor (beta chain) was sequenced within a study of blood T cell repertoires in COVID-19 (TCRdb year 2020). Study-wide context: Samples from collaborators originated in the United States, Italy and Spain and spanned both the acute and convalescent phases of COVID-19. The samples were drawn from two sources: the first 160 participants of the ongoing ImmuneRACE study, and 1,000 to 1,500 subjects contributed by 6 global collaborators. The repertoires were released in a freely available public database meant as a resource for research on the immune response to SARS-CoV-2. HLA class I and class II types, where available, came from metadata supplied by the sample provider rather than from assay-based typing. The dataset comprised deeply sampled blood TCRbeta repertoires from subjects exposed to, actively infected with, or recovered from COVID-19. Sample metadata almost always included a de-identified subject ID, COVID-19 status, age in years and sex. The prospective study material was composed of cDNA or gDNA derived from T cells, B-cell-depleted T cells, or PBMCs. The study at large found these results: Clinical and demographic metadata were provided uncurated, with the amount varying by source and participant.

For this clone: No antigen is known for it. Nothing much larger sits one base from this clone, and base qualities are not available.

The CDR3 starts with the cysteine, ends with the phenylalanine, and has 14 residues. Only the CDR3 part of the read is kept: 42 bases, read in frame from the first base. CDR1 and CDR2, looked up from the germline V gene, are MNHEY and SVGEGT. The junction shows trimming of 6 bases on V and 1 base on J, and the gene matches do not reach 5 bases of it. Whole blood was collected in K2EDTA tubes by collaborating institutions according to the institutions' own protocols. For TCRbeta analysis, collaborator samples were shipped as frozen whole blood, as isolated PBMCs, or as DNA extracted from either sample type. TCRbeta CDR3 regions were amplified from genomic DNA using the immunoSEQ Assay, a bias-controlled multiplex PCR. As for the authors' bioinformatics: The number of nucleated cells in each sample was estimated from the amplification of reference gene primers within the assay. To quantify the absolute abundance of each unique TCRbeta CDR3 rearrangement, sequence reads were collapsed and filtered. For each sample, productive Simpson clonality was calculated as the square root of Simpson's diversity index across productive rearrangements. TCRdb provides this immuneACCESS table in a form limited to in-frame rearrangements. Some clones are lacking; in checked studies, under half of them reflect an unresolved V gene, and why the rest are absent is not known. V and J calls and clone size are given by that table; D and trimming were obtained from the DNA. The sample table records around 57,000 clones; over 75% of these occur just once. The ten most abundant clones make up around 3.5% of the sample.

Sequenced material: peripheral blood. The clonotype comes from a human donor in a cohort sampled during active COVID-19. This sequence uses TRBV6-2 or TRBV6-3 and TRBJ1-1; 7 bases in the junction line up with TRBD1. The CDR3 sequence is CASSPGQPNTEAFF. The DNA sequence is as follows: TGTGCCAGCAGCCCGGGACAGCCGAACACTGAAGCTTTCTTT.